This entry lists 18 T cell receptor beta chains sequenced from one sample in a study of cytomegalovirus exposure and HLA in healthy donors. PCR used 60 Vbeta primers and 13 Jbeta primers. Sequencing was performed with immunoSEQ multiplex PCR; in TCRdb, only in-frame clones are kept and a portion is missing. Here the sample spans 150,000 or so clones, nearly 80% being singletons. The sample comprised PBMCs. All receptors derive from a man younger than 40 in good health and CMV-seropositive.

The genes are TRBV5-4 and TRBJ2-3; D may be TRBD2 (5 bases). CDR1 is SGHNT, CDR2 YYREEE, per germline (reference sequence). Trimming took 5 bases from V and 6 from J, leaving 10 bases between them. CDR3 length: 12 amino acids. The CDR3 region is CASSAERDTQYF. The CDR3, as DNA: TGTGCCAGCAGTGCAGAGCGGGATACGCAGTATTTT.

The V and J genes are TRBV10-1 and TRBJ2-7; no firm D call. Germline V gene data show CDR1 as WNHNN and CDR2 as SYGVQD (reference sequence). The CDR3 totals 11 residues. Trimming removed 8 bases at V and 1 base at J, with 6 bases between. CDR3 bases: TGCGCCAGCCAGACATCCTACGAGCAGTACTTC. Translation: CASQTSYEQYF.

The chain recombines TRBV27 with TRBJ2-2; TRBD1 is a possible D gene (5 bases). The CDR3 consists of 12 residues. V shed 2 bases and J shed 8 bases, with 6 bases lying between them. CDR1 MNHEY and CDR2 SMNVEV come from the germline V gene (reference sequence). CDR3 sequence reads: CASSLPGGELFF. The CDR3 DNA sequence: TGTGCCAGCAGTTTACCAGGGGGGGAGCTGTTTTTT.

V is TRBV4-1 and J is TRBJ2-6, with 7 bases fitting TRBD1. Trimming cost V 1 base and J 1 base; bases outside gene matches: 4. Germline V lookup: CDR1 MGHRA, CDR2 YSYEKL. The CDR3 is 17 amino acids. CDR3 residues: CASSQGQGVSGANVLTF. Written as DNA, the CDR3 is TGCGCCAGCAGCCAAGGACAGGGAGTGTCTGGGGCCAACGTCCTGACTTTC.

The chain recombines TRBV6-5 with TRBJ1-1, with 10 bases lining up with TRBD1. Germline V gene data show CDR1 as MNHEY and CDR2 as SVGAGI. This CDR3 is built from 14 residues. The ends lost 8 bases at V and 6 bases at J; junction bases unmatched: 9. In DNA, the CDR3 is TGTGCCAGCGGTGTCGGGACAGGGGTCGCTGAAGCTTTCTTT. Amino acids: CASGVGTGVAEAFF.

The chain combines TRBV28 with TRBJ1-5; TRBD1 agrees at 8 bases. The CDR3 contains 16 residues. Germline CDR1 and CDR2: MDHEN and SYDVKM. Trimming at V came to 4 bases and at J to 4 bases, leaving 9 bases not matched to a gene. For the CDR3, the DNA is TGTGCCAGCAGTTATTATGACAGGGGAGAGAATCAGCCCCAGCATTTT. Its protein is CASSYYDRGENQPQHF.

This chain links TRBV16 with TRBJ2-6, with 8 bases that match TRBD1. There are 16 residues in the CDR3. Germline V gene lookup returns CDR1 KGHSY and CDR2 FQNENV. V shed 4 bases, J shed 1 base, and the junction held 3 bases outside the gene matches. Written as DNA, the CDR3 is TGTGCCAGCAGCCCCAGGGGGCCGTCTGGGGCCAACGTCCTGACTTTC. Its translation: CASSPRGPSGANVLTF. The full variable domain, with the rest looked up from reference TRBV16 and TRBJ2-6, is GEEVAQTPKHLVRGEGQKAKLYCAPIKGHSYVFWYQQVLKNEFKFLISFQNENVFDETGMPKERFSAKCLPNSPCSLEIQATKLEDSAVYFCASSPRGPSGANVLTFGAGSRLTVL.

The chain carries TRBV27 and TRBJ2-3; D is unclear. The CDR3 length is 13 residues. Trimming stripped 3 bases from V and 0 bases from J, with 4 bases between. CDR1 MNHEY and CDR2 SMNVEV come from the germline V gene (reference sequence). CDR3 protein: CASSLSSTDTQYF. CDR3 nucleotide sequence: TGTGCCAGCAGTTTGAGTAGCACAGATACGCAGTATTTT.

The chain recombines TRBV6-1 with TRBJ1-2; 9 bases line up with TRBD1. CDR1 MNHNS and CDR2 SASEGT come from the germline V gene. V dropped 6 bases and J dropped 4; count of bases not matched to a gene: 9. The CDR3 covers 15 residues. The CDR3 loop is CASSGTGPAGYGYTF. CDR3 sequence (DNA): TGTGCCAGCAGCGGGACAGGGCCCGCTGGCTATGGCTACACCTTC.

Only a few counts were recorded for this clone. The chain couples TRBV6-5 to TRBJ1-5; D possibly corresponds to TRBD1 (6 bases). Germline loops: CDR1 MNHEY, CDR2 SVGAGI. The CDR3 runs 14 residues. The ends were cut back, 5 bases at V and 4 bases at J, with 12 bases in the middle. The CDR3 loop is CASSPGHNNQPQHF. In DNA form, the CDR3 reads TGTGCCAGCAGTCCGGGACATAATAATCAGCCCCAGCATTTT.

V is TRBV5-6 and J is TRBJ2-5; TRBD2 agrees at 8 bases. The CDR3 consists of 16 residues. With 3 bases clipped from V and 3 bases from J, the junction kept 10 bases outside the gene matches. CDR1 and CDR2 (germline): SGHDT, YYEEEE. CDR3 in amino acids: CASSWGYAGGEETQYF. The CDR3 DNA sequence: TGTGCCAGCAGCTGGGGTTATGCGGGAGGAGAAGAGACCCAGTACTTC.

The chain recombines TRBV27 with TRBJ1-3; TRBD1 aligns across 9 bases. CDR3 size: 17 residues. Germline CDR1 and CDR2: MNHEY and SMNVEV (reference sequence). After removal of 2 bases from V and 0 bases from J, the junction contained 5 bases not matched to a gene. CDR3 coding DNA: TGTGCCAGCAGTTTAAGGGGACAGGGAGGCTCTGGAAACACCATATATTTT. The encoded protein is CASSLRGQGGSGNTIYF.

The CDR3 nucleotides read TGTGCTTCTCGGCGGGGCCGCGAAGAGACCCAGTACTTC. Its translation is CASRRGREETQYF. This chain joins TRBV7-2 and TRBJ2-5, with a possible D match to TRBD2 (6 bases). Germline loops: CDR1 SGHTA, CDR2 FQGNSA. The CDR3 extends over 13 amino acids.

V is TRBV28 and J is TRBJ2-7; 7 positions agree with TRBD1. CDR1 MDHEN and CDR2 SYDVKM come from the germline V gene. CDR3 size: 13 residues. Trimming took 5 bases from V and 2 from J; bases not matched to a gene: 3. CDR3 residues: CASSPTGTYEQYF. The CDR3 nucleotides read TGTGCCAGCAGTCCGACAGGGACCTACGAGCAGTACTTC.

This clone was observed a handful of times. The chain carries TRBV4-1 and TRBJ2-5, with D possibly matching TRBD1 (6 bases). The DNA end is a closer match to TRBJ2-7, so the J assignment may be wrong. CDR3 length equals 14 residues. The germline CDR1 and CDR2 sequences are MGHRA and YSYEKL. The CDR3 nucleotides read TGCGCCAGCAGCCGGGACACAGAATACTACGAGCAGTACTTC. Translation: CASSRDTEYYEQYF.

This chain connects TRBV27 to TRBJ2-7; 9 nucleotides agree with TRBD2. The CDR3 spans 16 residues. V was clipped by 0 bases and J by 2 bases; unmatched bases: 5. Germline assignment: CDR1 MNHEY and CDR2 SMNVEV (reference sequence). CDR3 sequence reads: CASSLSGAGGPYEQYF. CDR3 nucleotide sequence: TGTGCCAGCAGTTTATCGGGTGCGGGAGGGCCCTACGAGCAGTACTTC.

A note on this clone: A read error may produce the germline difference seen at one junction end. This sequence joins TRBV7-9 and TRBJ2-7; D remains ambiguous. The CDR3 extends over 13 amino acids. Germline CDR1 SEHNR, CDR2 FQNEAQ (reference sequence). Written as DNA, the CDR3 is TGTTCCAGCAGCCCTACAGAGAACTACGAGCAGTACTTC. Its protein is CSSSPTENYEQYF. The whole variable domain, filled in from reference TRBV7-9 and TRBJ2-7, reads DTGVSQNPRHKITKRGQNVTFRCDPISEHNRLYWYRQTLGQGPEFLTYFQNEAQLEKSRLLSDRFSAERPKGSFSTLEIQRTEQGDSAMYLCSSSPTENYEQYFGPGTRLTVT.

CDR3 protein: CAWTQERERLDEQYF. CDR3 nucleotide sequence: TGTGCCTGGACCCAAGAGAGGGAGCGTCTGGACGAGCAGTACTTC. The gene calls are TRBV30 and TRBJ2-7, with D perhaps TRBD2 (5 bases). Germline CDR1 is GTSNPN and CDR2 is SVGIG (reference sequence). The CDR3 sequence is 15 residues long. V lost 4 bases, J lost 5 bases, and 21 bases lay in between.